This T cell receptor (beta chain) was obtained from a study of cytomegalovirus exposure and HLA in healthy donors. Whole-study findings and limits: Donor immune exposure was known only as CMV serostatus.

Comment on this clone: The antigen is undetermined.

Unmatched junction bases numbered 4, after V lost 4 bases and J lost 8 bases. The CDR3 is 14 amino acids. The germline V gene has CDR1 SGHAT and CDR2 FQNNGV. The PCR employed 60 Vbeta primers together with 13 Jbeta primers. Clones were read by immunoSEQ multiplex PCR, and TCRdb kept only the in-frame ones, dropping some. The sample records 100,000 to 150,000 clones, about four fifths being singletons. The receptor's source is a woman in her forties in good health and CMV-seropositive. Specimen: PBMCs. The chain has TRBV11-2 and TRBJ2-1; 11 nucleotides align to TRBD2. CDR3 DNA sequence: TGTGCCAGCAGCTCAACTAGCGGGAGTGATGAGCAGTTCTTC. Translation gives CASSSTSGSDEQFF.